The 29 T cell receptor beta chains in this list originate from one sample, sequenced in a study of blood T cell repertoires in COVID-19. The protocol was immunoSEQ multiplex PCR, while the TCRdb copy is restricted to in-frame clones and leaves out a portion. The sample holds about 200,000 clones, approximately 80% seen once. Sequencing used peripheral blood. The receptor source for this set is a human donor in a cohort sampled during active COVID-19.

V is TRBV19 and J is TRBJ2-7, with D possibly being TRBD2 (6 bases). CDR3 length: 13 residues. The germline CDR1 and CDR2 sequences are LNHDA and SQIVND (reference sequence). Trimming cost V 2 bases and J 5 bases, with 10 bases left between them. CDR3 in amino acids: CASSIQGGHEQYF. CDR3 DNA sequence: TGTGCCAGTAGTATACAGGGAGGCCACGAGCAGTACTTC.

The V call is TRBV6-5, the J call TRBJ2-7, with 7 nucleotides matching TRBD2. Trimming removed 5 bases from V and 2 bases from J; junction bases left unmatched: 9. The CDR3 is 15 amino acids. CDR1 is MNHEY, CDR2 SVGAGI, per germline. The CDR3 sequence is CASSPGTTAAYEQYF. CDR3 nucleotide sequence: TGTGCCAGCAGTCCCGGGACTACCGCAGCCTACGAGCAGTACTTC.

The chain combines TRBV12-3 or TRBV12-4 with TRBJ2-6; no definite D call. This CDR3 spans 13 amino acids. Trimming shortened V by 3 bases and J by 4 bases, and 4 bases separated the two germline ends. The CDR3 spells CASSLGGANVLTF. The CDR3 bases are TGTGCCAGCAGTTTGGGCGGGGCCAACGTCCTGACTTTC.

The CDR3 spells CASSYRAGSYNEQFF. The CDR3 DNA sequence: TGTGCCAGCAGCTACCGAGCGGGTTCCTACAATGAGCAGTTCTTC. The chain employs TRBV6-8 and TRBJ2-1, with D possibly TRBD2 on 6 matching bases. The germline V gene has CDR1 MNHGY and CDR2 SAAAGT. V shed 6 bases and J shed 1 base, with 13 bases lying between them. The CDR3 is 15 amino acids.

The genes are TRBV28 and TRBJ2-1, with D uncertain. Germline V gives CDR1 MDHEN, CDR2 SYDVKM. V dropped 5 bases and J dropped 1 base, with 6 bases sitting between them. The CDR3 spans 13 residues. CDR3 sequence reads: CASSPTSYNEQFF. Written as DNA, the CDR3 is TGTGCCAGCAGTCCAACATCCTACAATGAGCAGTTCTTC.

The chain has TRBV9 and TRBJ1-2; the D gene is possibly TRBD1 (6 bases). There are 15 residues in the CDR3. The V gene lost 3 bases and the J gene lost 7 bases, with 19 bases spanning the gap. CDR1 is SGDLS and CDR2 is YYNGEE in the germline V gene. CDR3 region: CASSADSRQTGGYTF. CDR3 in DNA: TGTGCCAGCAGCGCGGACAGCAGACAAACTGGTGGCTACACCTTC.

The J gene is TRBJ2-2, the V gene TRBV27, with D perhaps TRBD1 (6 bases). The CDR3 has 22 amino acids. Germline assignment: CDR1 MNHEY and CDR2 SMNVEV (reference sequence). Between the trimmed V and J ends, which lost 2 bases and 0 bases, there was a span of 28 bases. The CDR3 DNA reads TGTGCCAGCAGTTTAGAGGGGGTTTTTGCCTACCCACAACCTACGAACACCGGGGAGCTGTTTTTT. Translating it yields CASSLEGVFAYPQPTNTGELFF.

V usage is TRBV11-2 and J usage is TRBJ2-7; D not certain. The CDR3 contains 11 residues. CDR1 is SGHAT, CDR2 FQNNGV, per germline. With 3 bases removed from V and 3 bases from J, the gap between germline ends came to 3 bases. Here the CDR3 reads CASSFNYEQYF. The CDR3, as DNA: TGTGCCAGCAGCTTTAACTACGAGCAGTACTTC.

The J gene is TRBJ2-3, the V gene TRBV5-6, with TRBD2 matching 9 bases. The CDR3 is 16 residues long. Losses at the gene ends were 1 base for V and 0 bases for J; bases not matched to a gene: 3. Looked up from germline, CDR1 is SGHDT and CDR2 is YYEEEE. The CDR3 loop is CASSLIGLASTDTQYF. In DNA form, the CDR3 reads TGTGCCAGCAGCTTGATAGGACTAGCGAGCACAGATACGCAGTATTTT.

This CDR3 is CASSQDVQPTEQFF. The DNA of the CDR3 is TGTGCCAGCAGCCAAGACGTACAGCCTACTGAGCAGTTCTTC. This chain links TRBV4-2 with TRBJ2-1; D ambiguous. Germline V gene lookup returns CDR1 LGHNA and CDR2 YNFKEQ. V was shortened by 0 bases and J by 9 bases, with 12 bases between the two germline ends. The CDR3 is 14 residues long.

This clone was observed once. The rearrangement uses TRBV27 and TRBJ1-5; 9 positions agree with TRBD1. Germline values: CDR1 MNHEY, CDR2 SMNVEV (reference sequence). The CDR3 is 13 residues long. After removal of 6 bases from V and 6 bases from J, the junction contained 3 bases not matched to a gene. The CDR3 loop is CASSGTGSQPQHF. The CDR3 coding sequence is TGTGCCAGCAGCGGGACAGGGAGTCAGCCCCAGCATTTT.

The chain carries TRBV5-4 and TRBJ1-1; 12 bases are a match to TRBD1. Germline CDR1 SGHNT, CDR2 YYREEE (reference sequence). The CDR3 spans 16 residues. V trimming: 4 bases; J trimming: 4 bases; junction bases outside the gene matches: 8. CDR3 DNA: TGTGCCAGCAGCCGCGGGACAGGGGGCGCCGGCACTGAAGCTTTCTTT. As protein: CASSRGTGGAGTEAFF.

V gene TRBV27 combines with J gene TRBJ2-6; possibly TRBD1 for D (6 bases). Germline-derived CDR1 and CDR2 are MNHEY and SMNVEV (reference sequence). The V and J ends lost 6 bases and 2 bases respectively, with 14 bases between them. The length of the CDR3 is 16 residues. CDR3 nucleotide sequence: TGTGCCAGCAGGACACAGGGTTCAGCTGGGGCCAACGTCCTGACTTTC. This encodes CASRTQGSAGANVLTF.

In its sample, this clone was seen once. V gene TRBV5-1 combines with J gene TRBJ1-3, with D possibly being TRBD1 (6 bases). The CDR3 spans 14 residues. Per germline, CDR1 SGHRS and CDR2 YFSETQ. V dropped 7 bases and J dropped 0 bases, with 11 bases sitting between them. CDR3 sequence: CASADRSSGNTIYF. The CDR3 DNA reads TGCGCCAGCGCAGACAGGAGCTCTGGAAACACCATATATTTT.

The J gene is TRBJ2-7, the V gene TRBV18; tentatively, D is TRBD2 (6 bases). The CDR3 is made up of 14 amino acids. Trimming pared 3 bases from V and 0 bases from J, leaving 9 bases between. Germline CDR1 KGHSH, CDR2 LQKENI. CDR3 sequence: CASSPGLPSYEQYF. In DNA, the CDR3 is TGTGCCAGCTCACCGGGACTCCCCTCCTACGAGCAGTACTTC.

The CDR3: CASSLRQGGSYEQYF. The CDR3 DNA sequence: TGCGCCAGCAGCTTACGCCAGGGTGGATCCTACGAGCAGTACTTC. The genes are TRBV5-1 and TRBJ2-7, with D perhaps matching TRBD1 (5 bases). The CDR3 length is 15 residues. V was cut by 2 bases and J by 1 base, with 13 bases left in between. Germline lookup yields CDR1 SGHRS and CDR2 YFSETQ.

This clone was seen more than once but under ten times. Here the CDR3 DNA reads TGTGCCAGCAGCTTCTGGGCGTACGAGCAGTACTTC. Protein: CASSFWAYEQYF. This chain connects TRBV7-2 to TRBJ2-7; D gene unclear. Looked up from germline, CDR1 is SGHTA and CDR2 is FQGNSA. With 3 bases removed from V and 4 bases from J, the gap between germline ends came to 7 bases. CDR3 size: 12 residues.

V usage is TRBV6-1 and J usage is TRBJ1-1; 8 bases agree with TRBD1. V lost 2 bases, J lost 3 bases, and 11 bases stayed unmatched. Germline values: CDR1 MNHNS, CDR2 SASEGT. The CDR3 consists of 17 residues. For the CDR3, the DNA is TGTGCCAGCAGTGAACTCCTACAGGGGGAAAAGGACACTGAAGCTTTCTTT. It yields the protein CASSELLQGEKDTEAFF.

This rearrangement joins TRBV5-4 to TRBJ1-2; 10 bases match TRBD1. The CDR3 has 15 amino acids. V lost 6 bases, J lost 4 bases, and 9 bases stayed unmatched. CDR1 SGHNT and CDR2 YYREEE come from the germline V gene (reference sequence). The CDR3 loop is CASISTGTGVYGYTF. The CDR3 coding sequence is TGTGCCAGCATAAGTACGGGGACAGGGGTCTATGGCTACACCTTC.

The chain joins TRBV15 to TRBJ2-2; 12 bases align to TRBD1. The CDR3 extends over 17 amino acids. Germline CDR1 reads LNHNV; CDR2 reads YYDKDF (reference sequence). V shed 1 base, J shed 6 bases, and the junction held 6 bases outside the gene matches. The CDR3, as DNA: TGTGCCACCAGCAGAGGGAGGGGGACAGGGGGCCCCGGGGAGCTGTTTTTT. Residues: CATSRGRGTGGPGELFF.

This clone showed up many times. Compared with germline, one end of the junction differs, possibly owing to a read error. This CDR3 is CASSYLNRGLLF. The CDR3 nucleotides read TGTGCCAGCAGTTACCTTAACAGGGGGCTCCTGTTC. This sequence joins TRBV6-2 or TRBV6-3 and TRBJ2-4, with TRBD1 matching 9 bases. Germline V gene sequence: CDR1 MNHEY, CDR2 SVGEGT. CDR3 length: 12 residues.

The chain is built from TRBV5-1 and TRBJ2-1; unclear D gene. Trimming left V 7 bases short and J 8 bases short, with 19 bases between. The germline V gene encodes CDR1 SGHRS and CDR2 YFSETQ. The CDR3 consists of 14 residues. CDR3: CASGSAARIDEQFF. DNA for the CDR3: TGCGCCAGCGGTTCGGCGGCAAGGATCGATGAGCAGTTCTTC.

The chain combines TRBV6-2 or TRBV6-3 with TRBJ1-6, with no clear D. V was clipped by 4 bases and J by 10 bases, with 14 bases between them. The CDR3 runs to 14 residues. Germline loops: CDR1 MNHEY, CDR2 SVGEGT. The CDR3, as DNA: TGTGCCAGCAGTTCCGGGTCTAGAGGATCACCCCTCCACTTT. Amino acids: CASSSGSRGSPLHF.

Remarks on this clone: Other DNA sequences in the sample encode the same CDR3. CDR3: CASSPGQGGTEAFF. The CDR3 DNA reads TGTGCCAGCTCTCCCGGACAGGGAGGCACTGAAGCTTTCTTT. This chain uses TRBV18 with TRBJ1-1, with 8 positions matching TRBD1. The CDR3 spans 14 residues. V shed 6 bases and J 4 bases; nucleotides not matched to a gene: 7. Looked up from germline, CDR1 is KGHSH and CDR2 is LQKENI.

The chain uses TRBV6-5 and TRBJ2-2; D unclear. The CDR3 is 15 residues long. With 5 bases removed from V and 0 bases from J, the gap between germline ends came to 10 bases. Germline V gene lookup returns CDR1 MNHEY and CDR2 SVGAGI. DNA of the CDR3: TGTGCCAGCAGTCGGGTAATCGCGAACACCGGGGAGCTGTTTTTT. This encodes CASSRVIANTGELFF.

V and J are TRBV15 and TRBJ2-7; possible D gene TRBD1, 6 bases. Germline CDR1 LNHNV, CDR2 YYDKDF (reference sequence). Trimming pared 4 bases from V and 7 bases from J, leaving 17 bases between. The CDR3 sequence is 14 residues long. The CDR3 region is CATSIRTADGEQYF. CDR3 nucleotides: TGTGCCACCAGCATAAGGACAGCCGACGGTGAGCAGTACTTC.

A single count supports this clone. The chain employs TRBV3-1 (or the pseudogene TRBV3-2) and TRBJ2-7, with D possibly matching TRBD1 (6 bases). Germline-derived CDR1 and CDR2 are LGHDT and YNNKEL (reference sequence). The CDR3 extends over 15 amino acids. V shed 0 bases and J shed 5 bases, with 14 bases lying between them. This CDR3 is CASSQERSGANEQYF. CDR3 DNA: TGTGCCAGCAGCCAAGAACGGTCAGGGGCCAACGAGCAGTACTTC.

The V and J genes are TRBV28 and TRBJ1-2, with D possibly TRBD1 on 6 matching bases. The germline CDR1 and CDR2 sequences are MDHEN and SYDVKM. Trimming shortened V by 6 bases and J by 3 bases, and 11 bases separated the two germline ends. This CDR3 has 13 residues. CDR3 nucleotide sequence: TGTGCCAGCAGGTCAACAGGGTACTATGGCTACACCTTC. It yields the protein CASRSTGYYGYTF.

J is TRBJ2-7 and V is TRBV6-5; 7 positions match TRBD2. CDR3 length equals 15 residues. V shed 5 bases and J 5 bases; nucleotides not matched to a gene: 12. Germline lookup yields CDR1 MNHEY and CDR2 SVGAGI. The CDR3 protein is CASSTLGGRGNEQYF. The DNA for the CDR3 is TGTGCCAGCAGTACCTTGGGGGGGAGGGGAAACGAGCAGTACTTC.